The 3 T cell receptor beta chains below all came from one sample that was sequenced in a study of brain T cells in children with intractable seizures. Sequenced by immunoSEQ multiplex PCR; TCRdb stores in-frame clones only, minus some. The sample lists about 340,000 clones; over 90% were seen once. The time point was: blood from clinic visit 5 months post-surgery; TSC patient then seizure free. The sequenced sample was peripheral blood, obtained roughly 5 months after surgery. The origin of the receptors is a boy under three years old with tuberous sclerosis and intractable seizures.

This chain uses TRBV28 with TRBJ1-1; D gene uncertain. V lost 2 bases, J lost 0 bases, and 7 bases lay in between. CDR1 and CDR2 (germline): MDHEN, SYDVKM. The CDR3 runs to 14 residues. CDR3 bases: TGTGCCAGCAGTTTACGGCAGATGAACACTGAAGCTTTCTTT. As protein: CASSLRQMNTEAFF. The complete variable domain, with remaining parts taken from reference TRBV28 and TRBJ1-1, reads DVKVTQSSRYLVKRTGEKVFLECVQDMDHENMFWYRQDPGLGLRLIYFSYDVKMKEKGDIPEGYSVSREKKERFSLILESASTNQTSMYLCASSLRQMNTEAFFGQGTRLTVV.

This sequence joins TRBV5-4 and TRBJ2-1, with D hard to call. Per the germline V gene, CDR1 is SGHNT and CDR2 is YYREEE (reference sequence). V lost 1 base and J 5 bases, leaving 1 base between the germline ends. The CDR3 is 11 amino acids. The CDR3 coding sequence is TGTGCCAGCAGCTTGAACAATGAGCAGTTCTTC. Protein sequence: CASSLNNEQFF.

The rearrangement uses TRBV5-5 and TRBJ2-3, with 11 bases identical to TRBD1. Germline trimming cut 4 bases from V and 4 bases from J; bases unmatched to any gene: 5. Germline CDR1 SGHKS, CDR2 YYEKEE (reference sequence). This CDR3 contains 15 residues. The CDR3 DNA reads TGTGCCAGCAGCGAGGGGACAGGGGGTTCAGATACGCAGTATTTT. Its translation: CASSEGTGGSDTQYF.